The T cell receptor (beta chain) under discussion was sequenced for a study of cytomegalovirus exposure and HLA in healthy donors. On this clone: The antigen is unknown.

Study-level findings and limits: Researchers reportedly found TCR beta sequences accurately predicted most subjects' HLA-A and HLA-B alleles.

The germline V gene encodes CDR1 SGHTA and CDR2 FQGTGA. With V trimmed by 4 bases and J by 6 bases, 10 bases remained unmatched. CDR3 length equals 15 residues. The PCR employed 60 Vbeta primers together with 13 Jbeta primers. Sequencing used immunoSEQ multiplex PCR; TCRdb keeps in-frame clones, though not all of them. The data contain fewer than 250,000 clones, about 80% of them singletons. The chain joins TRBV7-3 to TRBJ2-3; 7 bases are shared with TRBD2. This receptor was identified in a middle-aged woman in good health and CMV-seronegative. Input material: PBMCs. The CDR3 bases are TGTGCCAGCAGCTCTGGACCGGGGCGGGAGGATACGCAGTATTTT. This codes for CASSSGPGREDTQYF.